This T cell receptor beta chain was observed in a study of monozygotic twins with inflammatory bowel disease. Study-wide results and caveats: Concordance status among twins (concordant versus discordant) showed no link to repertoire similarity, possibly from limited power.

About this clonotype itself: Antigen unknown.

TCRdb reanalyzed the 5' RACE reads and collapses them to one entry per CDR3 protein, without DNA. The table counts a few hundred thousand distinct CDR3 sequences; just over 2.5% lies in the top ten. The CDR3 contains 21 residues. Looked up from germline, CDR1 is MNHEY and CDR2 is SVGAGI. Sequenced material: blood. The chain joins TRBV6-5 to TRBJ2-1. This TCR came from a human donor with ulcerative colitis or Crohn's disease, or a healthy co-twin of an affected twin (not recorded which). CDR3 loop: CASRRMVRGKPSGGFSSEQFF.